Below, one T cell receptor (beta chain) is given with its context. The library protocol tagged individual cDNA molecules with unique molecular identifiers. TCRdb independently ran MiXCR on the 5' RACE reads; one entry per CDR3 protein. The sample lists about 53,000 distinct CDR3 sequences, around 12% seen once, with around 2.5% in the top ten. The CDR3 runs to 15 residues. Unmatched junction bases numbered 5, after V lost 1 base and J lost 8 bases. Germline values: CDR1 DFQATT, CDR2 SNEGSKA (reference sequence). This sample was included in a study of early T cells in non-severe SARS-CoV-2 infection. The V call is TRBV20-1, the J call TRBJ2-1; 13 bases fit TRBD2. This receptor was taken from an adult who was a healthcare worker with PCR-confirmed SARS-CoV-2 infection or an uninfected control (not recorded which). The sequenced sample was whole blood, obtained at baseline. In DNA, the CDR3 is TGCAGTGCTAGAGGCACTAGCGGGAGGGCGGATGAGCAGTTCTTC. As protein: CSARGTSGRADEQFF.